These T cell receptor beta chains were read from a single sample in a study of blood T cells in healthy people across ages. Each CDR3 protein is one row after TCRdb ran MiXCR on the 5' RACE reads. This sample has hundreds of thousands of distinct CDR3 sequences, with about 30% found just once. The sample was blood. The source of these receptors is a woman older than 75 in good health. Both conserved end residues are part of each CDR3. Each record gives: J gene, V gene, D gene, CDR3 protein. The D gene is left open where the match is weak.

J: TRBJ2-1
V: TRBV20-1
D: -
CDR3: CGGASQNNEQFF

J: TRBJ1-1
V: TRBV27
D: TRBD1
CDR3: CASSTRTGMVTEAFF

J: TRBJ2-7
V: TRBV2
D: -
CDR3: CASSEQTSYEQYF

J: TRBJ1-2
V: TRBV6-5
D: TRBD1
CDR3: CASSAGQGPYGYTF

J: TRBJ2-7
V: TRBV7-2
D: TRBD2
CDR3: CASSLEWLAGTEQYF

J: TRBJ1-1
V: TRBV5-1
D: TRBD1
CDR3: CASSLEPGQKNTEAFF

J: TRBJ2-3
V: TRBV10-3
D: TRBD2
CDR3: CAISGEGTDTLYF

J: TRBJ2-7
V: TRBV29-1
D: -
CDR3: CSVAKLNSYEQYF

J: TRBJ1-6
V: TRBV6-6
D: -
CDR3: CASSYWEEPLHF

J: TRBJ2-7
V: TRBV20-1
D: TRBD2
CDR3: CSASGGIYNEQYF

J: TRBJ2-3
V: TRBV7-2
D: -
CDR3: CTSSRTVGTQYF

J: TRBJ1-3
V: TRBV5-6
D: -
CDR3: CVSSKATTKPGNTIYF

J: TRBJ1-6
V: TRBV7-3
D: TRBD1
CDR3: CASSFGTGDNSPLHF

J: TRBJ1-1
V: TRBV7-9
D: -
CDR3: CASSLKKMNTEAFF

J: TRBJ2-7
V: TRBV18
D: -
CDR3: CASSPRRLGYEQYF

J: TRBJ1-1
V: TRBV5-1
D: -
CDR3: CASSLYRGGTEAFF

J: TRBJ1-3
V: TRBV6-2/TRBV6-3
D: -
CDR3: CASNWGVRGLRSGNTIYF

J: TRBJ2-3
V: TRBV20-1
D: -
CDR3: CSARSVSHTDTQYF

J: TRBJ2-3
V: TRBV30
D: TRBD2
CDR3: CAWKGLAGGRLSTDTQYF